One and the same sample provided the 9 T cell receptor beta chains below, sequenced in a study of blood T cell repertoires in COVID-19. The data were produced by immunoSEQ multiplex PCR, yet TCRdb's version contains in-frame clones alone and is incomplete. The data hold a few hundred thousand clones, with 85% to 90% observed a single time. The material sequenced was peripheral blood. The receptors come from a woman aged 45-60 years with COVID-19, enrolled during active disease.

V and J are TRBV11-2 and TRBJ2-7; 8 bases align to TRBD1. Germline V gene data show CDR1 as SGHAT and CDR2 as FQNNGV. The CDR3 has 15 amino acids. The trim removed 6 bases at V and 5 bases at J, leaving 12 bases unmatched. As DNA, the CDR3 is TGTGCCAGCAGTCCCAGGGACAGGAAAAGCCACGAGCAGTACTTC. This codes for CASSPRDRKSHEQYF.

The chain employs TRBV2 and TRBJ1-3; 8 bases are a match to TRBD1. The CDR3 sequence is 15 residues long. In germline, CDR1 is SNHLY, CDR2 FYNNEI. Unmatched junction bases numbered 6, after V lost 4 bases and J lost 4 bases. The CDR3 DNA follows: TGTGCCAGCAGTGTCAGGGGGCTCAGAGGAAACACCATATATTTT. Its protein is CASSVRGLRGNTIYF.

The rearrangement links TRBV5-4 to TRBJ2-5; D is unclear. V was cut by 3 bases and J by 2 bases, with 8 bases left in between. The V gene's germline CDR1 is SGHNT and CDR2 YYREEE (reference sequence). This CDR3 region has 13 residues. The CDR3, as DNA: TGTGCCAGCAGCTCTATTGATCAAGAGACCCAGTACTTC. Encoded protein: CASSSIDQETQYF. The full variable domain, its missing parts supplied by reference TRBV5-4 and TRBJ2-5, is ETGVTQSPTHLIKTRGQQVTLRCSSQSGHNTVSWYQQALGQGPQFIFQYYREEENGRGNFPPRFSGLQFPNYSSELNVNALELDDSALYLCASSSIDQETQYFGPGTRLLVL.

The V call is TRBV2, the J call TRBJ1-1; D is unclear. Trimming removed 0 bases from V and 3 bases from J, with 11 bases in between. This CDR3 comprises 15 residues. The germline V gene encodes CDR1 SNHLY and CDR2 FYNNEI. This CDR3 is CASSEARWEDTEAFF. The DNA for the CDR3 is TGTGCCAGCAGTGAAGCGCGGTGGGAGGACACTGAAGCTTTCTTT. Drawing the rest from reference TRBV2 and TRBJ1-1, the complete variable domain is EPEVTQTPSHQVTQMGQEVILRCVPISNHLYFYWYRQILGQKVEFLVSFYNNEISEKSEIFDDQFSVERPDGSNFTLKIRSTKLEDSAMYFCASSEARWEDTEAFFGQGTRLTVV.

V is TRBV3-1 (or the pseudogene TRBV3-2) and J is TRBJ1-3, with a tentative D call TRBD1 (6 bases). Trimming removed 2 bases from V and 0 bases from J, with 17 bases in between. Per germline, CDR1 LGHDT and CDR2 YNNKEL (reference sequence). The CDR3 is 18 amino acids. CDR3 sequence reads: CASSQRLKGHSSGNTIYF. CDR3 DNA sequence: TGTGCCAGCAGCCAAAGGTTGAAGGGACACAGCTCTGGAAACACCATATATTTT.

For the CDR3, the DNA is TGTGCCAGTAGCCCATCAGGGGGAAAAGTCTACGAGCAGTACTTC. Protein product: CASSPSGGKVYEQYF. The chain employs TRBV19 and TRBJ2-7; 7 bases map to TRBD1. V dropped 6 bases and J dropped 3; count of bases not matched to a gene: 11. The germline CDR1 and CDR2 sequences are LNHDA and SQIVND (reference sequence). The CDR3 runs 15 residues.

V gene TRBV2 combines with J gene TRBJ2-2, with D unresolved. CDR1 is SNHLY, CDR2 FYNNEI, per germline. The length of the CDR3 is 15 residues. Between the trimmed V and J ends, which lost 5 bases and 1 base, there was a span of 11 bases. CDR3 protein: CASSTELRNTGELFF. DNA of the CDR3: TGTGCCAGCAGTACCGAGTTGAGGAACACCGGGGAGCTGTTTTTT.

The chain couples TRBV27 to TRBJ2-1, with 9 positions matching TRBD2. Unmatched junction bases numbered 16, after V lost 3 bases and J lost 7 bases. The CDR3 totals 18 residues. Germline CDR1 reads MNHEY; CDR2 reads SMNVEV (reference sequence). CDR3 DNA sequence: TGTGCCAGCAGTTTCGGAACTAGCGGGTTCCGGCGGGGAAATGAGCAGTTCTTC. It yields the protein CASSFGTSGFRRGNEQFF.

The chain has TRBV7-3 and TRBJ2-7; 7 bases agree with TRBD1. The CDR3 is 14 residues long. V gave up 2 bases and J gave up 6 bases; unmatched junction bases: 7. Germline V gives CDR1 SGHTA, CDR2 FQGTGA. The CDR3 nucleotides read TGTGCCAGCAGCTTAGGGGACAGACAAGGCGAGCAGTACTTC. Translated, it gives CASSLGDRQGEQYF.